This is a list of T cell receptor beta chains from one sample in a study of long-term antiretroviral therapy in people with HIV. Assay used: immunoSEQ multiplex PCR; TCRdb lists only in-frame clones, some missing. This sample yields about 28,000 clones, of which over 75% are seen a single time; roughly 1% belongs to the top ten. This specimen was unsorted PBMCs, taken 2 years after starting antiretroviral therapy. All receptors come from a man aged 45-65 years with HIV. Both conserved end residues are part of each CDR3. A D gene is named only where the DNA matches it firmly. Clone size appears in some rows only: once, few, many, or a class for an expanded clone.

v_gene	d_gene	abundance	j_gene	CDR3nt	CDR3aa
TRBV6-1	NA	once	TRBJ1-2	TGTGCCAGCAGTGAAATGGGCAGCAACTATGGCTACACCTTC	CASSEMGSNYGYTF
TRBV6-6	NA	NA	TRBJ1-5	TGTGCCAGCAGCCGGGGTCAGCCCCAGCATTTT	CASSRGQPQHF
TRBV6-5	TRBD1	NA	TRBJ1-3	TGTGCCAGCAGCTACAGGGGAGCGCCTGGAAACACCATATATTTT	CASSYRGAPGNTIYF
TRBV11-3	NA	NA	TRBJ2-4	TGTGCCAGCAGCCTACTCGGACGGGAAAACATTCAGTACTTC	CASSLLGRENIQYF
TRBV18	NA	NA	TRBJ1-5	TGTGCCAGCTCACAAATAACAGGCTTCAATCAGCCCCAGCATTTT	CASSQITGFNQPQHF
TRBV6-5	TRBD1	NA	TRBJ2-5	TGTGCCAGCAGTTACTCTCCCGGGACAGGGAATACCCAGTACTTC	CASSYSPGTGNTQYF
TRBV7-9	NA	few	TRBJ1-6	TGTGCCAGCAGCTTATTCAGGGACGGATACCATAATTCACCCCTCCACTTT	CASSLFRDGYHNSPLHF
TRBV25-1	NA	medium-sized	TRBJ1-2	TGTGCCAGCAGCGATGGCTATGGCTACACCTTC	CASSDGYGYTF
TRBV20-1	NA	NA	TRBJ2-3	TGCAGTGCTAAGGGGACCAGACCGCAGTATTTT	CSAKGTRPQYF
TRBV5-6	NA	NA	TRBJ2-2	TGTGCCAGCAGCTTGTCCCCCATCAGGAACACCGGGGAGCTGTTTTTT	CASSLSPIRNTGELFF
TRBV27	NA	NA	TRBJ2-3	TGTGCCAGCAGTCTGTTCCGGGATTTCACAGATACGCAGTATTTT	CASSLFRDFTDTQYF
TRBV7-2	NA	NA	TRBJ1-1	TGTGCCAGCAGCCCCCGCGGAGGGGTGAACACTGAAGCTTTCTTT	CASSPRGGVNTEAFF
TRBV27	NA	NA	TRBJ1-5	TGTGCCAGCAGGGAGAGGGGCGTCTATCAGCCCCAGCATTTT	CASRERGVYQPQHF
TRBV28	TRBD1	NA	TRBJ2-7	TGTGCCAGCAGTTCGGGACAGACCTACGAGCAGTACTTC	CASSSGQTYEQYF
TRBV5-1	NA	NA	TRBJ1-4	TGCGCCAGCAGCTTTACAGTCGCGGAAAAACTGTTTTTT	CASSFTVAEKLFF
TRBV4-1	TRBD1	NA	TRBJ1-2	TGCGCCAGCAGCCCCTTCGTACAGGGGGACTATGGCTACACCTTC	CASSPFVQGDYGYTF
TRBV18	NA	NA	TRBJ2-7	TGTGCCAGCTCACCGGGCAGCTACGAGCAGTACTTC	CASSPGSYEQYF
TRBV11-3	TRBD1	NA	TRBJ2-7	TGTGCCAGCAGCTCCCCGACAGGGGCCAAGCAGTACTTC	CASSSPTGAKQYF
TRBV30	TRBD2	NA	TRBJ2-5	TGTGCCTGGAGTACCGGGGGGGGATCAGAGACCCAGTACTTC	CAWSTGGGSETQYF
TRBV10-1	NA	NA	TRBJ1-1	TGCGCCAGCAGTGAAACAAAGGGGTTCACTGAAGCTTTCTTT	CASSETKGFTEAFF
TRBV19	TRBD2	NA	TRBJ2-5	TGTGCCAGTAGTATTCTAGCGGGGTGGGCAGAGACCCAGTACTTC	CASSILAGWAETQYF
TRBV4-3	NA	once	TRBJ2-1	TGCGCCAGCAGCCAAGGGGTTTCGGACTACAATGAGCAGTTCTTC	CASSQGVSDYNEQFF
TRBV5-4	NA	few	TRBJ1-6	TGTGCCAGCAGGCAGGCAGGGGACATCAGCTCCTATAATTCACCCCTCCACTTT	CASRQAGDISSYNSPLHF
TRBV27	NA	NA	TRBJ2-2	TGTGCCAGCAGCCCCCATCAGGGTTCGAACACCGGGGAGCTGTTTTTT	CASSPHQGSNTGELFF
TRBV11-3	NA	NA	TRBJ2-7	TGTGCCAGCAGCCCTGGGCTACACCAACCATACTACGAGCAGTACTTC	CASSPGLHQPYYEQYF
TRBV5-5	NA	NA	TRBJ1-1	TGTGCCAGCAGCTTGGCGCCAGTGAAATTGACTGAAGCTTTCTTT	CASSLAPVKLTEAFF
TRBV11-2	TRBD1	NA	TRBJ1-2	TGTGCCAGCAGCGCCCGGGGCGAGGGGGCTGCATATGGCTACACCTTC	CASSARGEGAAYGYTF
TRBV19	NA	NA	TRBJ2-1	TGTGCCAGTAGCACTACCTACAATGAGCAGTTCTTC	CASSTTYNEQFF
TRBV5-1	TRBD1	few	TRBJ2-7	TGCGCCAGCAGCAGGACAGGGGCCCCCTCCTACGAGCAGTACTTC	CASSRTGAPSYEQYF
TRBV5-1	NA	NA	TRBJ1-1	TGCGCCAGCAGCTTAATGTACAGGGTGGGGACGAACACTGAAGCTTTCTTT	CASSLMYRVGTNTEAFF
TRBV6-1	NA	NA	TRBJ1-1	TGTGCCAGCAGTGACTGGTTTCCTCCTGAAGCTTTCTTT	CASSDWFPPEAFF
TRBV11-2	TRBD2	NA	TRBJ2-7	TGTGCCAGCAGTTTAACAGGGACTAGCGGGAAGTACGAGCAGTACTTC	CASSLTGTSGKYEQYF
TRBV18	TRBD1	NA	TRBJ2-5	TGTGCCAGCTCACTCGACGACAGGGGGGAGACCGAGACCCAGTACTTC	CASSLDDRGETETQYF
TRBV7-2	NA	few	TRBJ1-2	TGTGCCAGCAGCTTAGAAACGGACTATGGCTACACCTTC	CASSLETDYGYTF
TRBV4-1	NA	NA	TRBJ2-2	TGCGCCAGCAGCCAAGTTGTCGGCGCGAACACCGGGGAGCTGTTTTTT	CASSQVVGANTGELFF
TRBV5-6	NA	NA	TRBJ1-2	TGTGCCAGCAGCTTGGCTAACAGGGCAGACCTCTATGGCTACACCTTC	CASSLANRADLYGYTF
TRBV5-1	NA	NA	TRBJ2-7	TGCGCCAGCAGCTTCGAGTACGAGCAGTACTTC	CASSFEYEQYF
TRBV19	NA	NA	TRBJ1-5	TGTGCCAGTAGTATAGAGAACAGGGCCACGTATAGCAATCAGCCCCAGCATTTT	CASSIENRATYSNQPQHF
TRBV5-1	NA	NA	TRBJ2-2	TGCGCCAGCAGCTTGAGCCCCGGGGAGCTGTTTTTT	CASSLSPGELFF
TRBV7-2	NA	NA	TRBJ2-3	TGTGCCAGCAGCTCTTCAGATACGCAGTATTTT	CASSSSDTQYF
TRBV30	TRBD2	NA	TRBJ2-1	TGTGCCTGGGTACGGACTAGCGGGGGATACAATGAGCAGTTCTTC	CAWVRTSGGYNEQFF
TRBV10-1	NA	few	TRBJ1-5	TGCGCCAGCAGTGAGAAAGGGAGAGCTGGGCAGCCCCAGCATTTT	CASSEKGRAGQPQHF
TRBV28	TRBD1	NA	TRBJ2-1	TGTGCCAGCAGTTTACATCGGGACAGGGACTCCTACAATGAGCAGTTCTTC	CASSLHRDRDSYNEQFF